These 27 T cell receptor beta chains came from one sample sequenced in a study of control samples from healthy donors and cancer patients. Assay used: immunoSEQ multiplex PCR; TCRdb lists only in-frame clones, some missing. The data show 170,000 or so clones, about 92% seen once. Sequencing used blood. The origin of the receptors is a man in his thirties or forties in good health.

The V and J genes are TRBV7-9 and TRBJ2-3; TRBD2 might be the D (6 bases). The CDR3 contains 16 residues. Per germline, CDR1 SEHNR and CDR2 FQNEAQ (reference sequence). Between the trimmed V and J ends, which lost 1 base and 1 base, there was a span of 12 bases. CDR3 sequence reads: CASSLVLRGGTDTQYF. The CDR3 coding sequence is TGTGCCAGCAGCTTAGTCCTCCGCGGGGGCACAGATACGCAGTATTTT.

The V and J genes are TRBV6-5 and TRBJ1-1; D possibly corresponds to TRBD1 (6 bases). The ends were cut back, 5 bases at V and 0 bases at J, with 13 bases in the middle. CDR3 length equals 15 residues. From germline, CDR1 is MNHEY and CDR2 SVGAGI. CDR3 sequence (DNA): TGTGCCAGCAGTACAGGGTGGGGAATGAACACTGAAGCTTTCTTT. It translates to CASSTGWGMNTEAFF.

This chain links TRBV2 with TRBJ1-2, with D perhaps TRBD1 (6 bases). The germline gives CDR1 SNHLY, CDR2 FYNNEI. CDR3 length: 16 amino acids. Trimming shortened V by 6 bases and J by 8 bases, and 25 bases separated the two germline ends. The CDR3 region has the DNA TGTGCCAGCAGGCGATATTCGAGGACAGAGCATTTAGGCTACACCTTC. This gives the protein CASRRYSRTEHLGYTF.

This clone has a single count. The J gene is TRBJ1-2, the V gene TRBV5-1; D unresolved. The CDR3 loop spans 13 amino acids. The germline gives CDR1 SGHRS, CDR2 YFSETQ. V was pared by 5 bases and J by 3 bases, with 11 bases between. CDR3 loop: CASRLSQYYGYTF. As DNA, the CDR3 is TGCGCCAGCAGGTTAAGCCAGTACTATGGCTACACCTTC.

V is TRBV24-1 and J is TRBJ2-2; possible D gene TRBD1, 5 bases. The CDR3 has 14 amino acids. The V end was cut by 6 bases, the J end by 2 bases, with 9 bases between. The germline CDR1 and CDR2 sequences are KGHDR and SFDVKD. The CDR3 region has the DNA TGTGCCACCAGTAACAGGTTAAACACCGGGGAGCTGTTTTTT. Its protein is CATSNRLNTGELFF.

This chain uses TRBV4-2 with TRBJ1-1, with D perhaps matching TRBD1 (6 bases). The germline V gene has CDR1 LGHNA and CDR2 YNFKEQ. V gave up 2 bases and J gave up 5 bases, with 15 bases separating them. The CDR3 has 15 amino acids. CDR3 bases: TGTGCCAGCAGCCAAACCGACAGGTATGAAACTGAAGCTTTCTTT. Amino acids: CASSQTDRYETEAFF.

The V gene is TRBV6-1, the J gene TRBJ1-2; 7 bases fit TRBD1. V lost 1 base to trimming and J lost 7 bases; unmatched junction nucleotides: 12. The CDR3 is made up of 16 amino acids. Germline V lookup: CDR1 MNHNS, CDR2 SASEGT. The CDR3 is CASSEEQGVPSFGYTF. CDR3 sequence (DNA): TGTGCCAGCAGTGAAGAGCAGGGGGTCCCAAGTTTTGGCTACACCTTC.

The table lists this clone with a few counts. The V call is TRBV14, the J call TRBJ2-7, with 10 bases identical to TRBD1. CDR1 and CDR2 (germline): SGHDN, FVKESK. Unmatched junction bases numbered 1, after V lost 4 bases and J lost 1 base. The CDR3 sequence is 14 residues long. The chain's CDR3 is CASSRTGGSYEQYF. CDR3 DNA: TGTGCCAGCAGCCGGACAGGGGGGTCCTACGAGCAGTACTTC. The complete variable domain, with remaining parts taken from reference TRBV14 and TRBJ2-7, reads EAGVTQFPSHSVIEKGQTVTLRCDPISGHDNLYWYRRVMGKEIKFLLHFVKESKQDESGMPNNRFLAERTGGTYSTLKVQPAELEDSGVYFCASSRTGGSYEQYFGPGTRLTVT.

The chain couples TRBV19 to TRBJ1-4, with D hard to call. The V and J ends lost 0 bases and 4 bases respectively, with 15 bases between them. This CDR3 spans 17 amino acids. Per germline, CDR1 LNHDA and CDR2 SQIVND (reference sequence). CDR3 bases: TGTGCCAGTAGTATAGATTTCGGCGGCAGGTTTAATGAAAAACTGTTTTTT. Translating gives CASSIDFGGRFNEKLFF.

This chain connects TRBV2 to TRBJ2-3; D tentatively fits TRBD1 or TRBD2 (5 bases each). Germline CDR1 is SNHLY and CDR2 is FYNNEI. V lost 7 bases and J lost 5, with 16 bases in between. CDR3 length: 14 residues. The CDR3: CASTRDPGVDTQYF. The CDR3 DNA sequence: TGTGCCAGCACCCGGGACCCTGGGGTAGATACGCAGTATTTT.

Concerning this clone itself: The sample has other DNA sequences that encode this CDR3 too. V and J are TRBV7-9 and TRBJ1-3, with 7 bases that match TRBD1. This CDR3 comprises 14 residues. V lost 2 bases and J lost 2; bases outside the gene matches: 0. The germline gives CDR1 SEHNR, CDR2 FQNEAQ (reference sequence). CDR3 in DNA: TGTGCCAGCAGCTTAACAGGGGCTGGAAACACCATATATTTT. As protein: CASSLTGAGNTIYF.

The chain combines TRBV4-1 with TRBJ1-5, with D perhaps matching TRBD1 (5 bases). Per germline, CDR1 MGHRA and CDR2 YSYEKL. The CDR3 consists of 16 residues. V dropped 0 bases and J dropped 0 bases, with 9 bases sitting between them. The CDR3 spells CASSQDGGNSNQPQHF. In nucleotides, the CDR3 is TGCGCCAGCAGCCAAGATGGGGGTAATAGCAATCAGCCCCAGCATTTT.

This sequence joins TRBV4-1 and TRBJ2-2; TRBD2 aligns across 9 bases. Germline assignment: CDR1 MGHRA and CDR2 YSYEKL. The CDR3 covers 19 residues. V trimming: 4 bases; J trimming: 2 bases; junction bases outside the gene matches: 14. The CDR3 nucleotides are TGCGCCAGCAGCCGAGGGCGGCTAGCGGGACCCCGAAACACCGGGGAGCTGTTTTTT. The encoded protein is CASSRGRLAGPRNTGELFF.

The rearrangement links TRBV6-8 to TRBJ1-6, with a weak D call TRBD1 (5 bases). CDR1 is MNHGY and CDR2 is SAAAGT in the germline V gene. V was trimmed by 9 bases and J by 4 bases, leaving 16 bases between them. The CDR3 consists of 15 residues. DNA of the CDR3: TGTGCCAGGAAGACAGTGGCGCCTTATAATTCACCCCTCCACTTT. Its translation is CARKTVAPYNSPLHF.

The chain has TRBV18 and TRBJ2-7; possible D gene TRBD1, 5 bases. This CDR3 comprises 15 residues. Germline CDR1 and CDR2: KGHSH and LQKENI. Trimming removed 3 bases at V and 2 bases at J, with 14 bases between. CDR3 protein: CASSPLGQAPYEQYF. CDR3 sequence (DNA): TGTGCCAGCTCACCCCTGGGGCAGGCGCCCTACGAGCAGTACTTC.

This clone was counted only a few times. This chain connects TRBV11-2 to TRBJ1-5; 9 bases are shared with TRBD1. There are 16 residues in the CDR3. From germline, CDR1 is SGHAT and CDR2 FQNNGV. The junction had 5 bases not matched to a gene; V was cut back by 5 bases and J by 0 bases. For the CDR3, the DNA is TGTGCCAGCAGCCCACCGGGACAGGGTAGCAATCAGCCCCAGCATTTT. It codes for CASSPPGQGSNQPQHF.

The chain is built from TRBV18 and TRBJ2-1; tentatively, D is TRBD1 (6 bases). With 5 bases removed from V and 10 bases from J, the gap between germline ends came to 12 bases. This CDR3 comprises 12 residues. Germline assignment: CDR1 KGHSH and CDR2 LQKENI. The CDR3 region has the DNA TGTGCCAGCTCAAAACAGGGAGAAGAGCAGTTCTTC. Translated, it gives CASSKQGEEQFF.

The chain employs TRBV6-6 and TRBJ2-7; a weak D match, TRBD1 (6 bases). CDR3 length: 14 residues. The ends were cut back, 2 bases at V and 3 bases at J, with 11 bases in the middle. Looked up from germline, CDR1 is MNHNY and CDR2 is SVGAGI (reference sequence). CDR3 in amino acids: CASSYDRQNYEQYF. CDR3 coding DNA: TGTGCCAGCAGTTACGACAGGCAGAACTACGAGCAGTACTTC.

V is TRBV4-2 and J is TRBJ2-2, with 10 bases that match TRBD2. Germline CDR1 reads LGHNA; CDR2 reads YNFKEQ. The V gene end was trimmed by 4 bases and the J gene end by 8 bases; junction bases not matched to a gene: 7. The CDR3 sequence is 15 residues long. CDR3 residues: CASSPLILAGGELFF. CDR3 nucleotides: TGTGCCAGCAGCCCACTCATACTAGCGGGGGGGGAGCTGTTTTTT.

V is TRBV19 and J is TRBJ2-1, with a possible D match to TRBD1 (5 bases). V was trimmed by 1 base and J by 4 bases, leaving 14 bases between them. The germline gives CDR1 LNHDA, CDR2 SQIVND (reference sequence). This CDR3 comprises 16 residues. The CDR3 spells CASSIVLDKVYNEQFF. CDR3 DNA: TGTGCCAGTAGTATAGTTCTGGACAAAGTTTACAATGAGCAGTTCTTC.

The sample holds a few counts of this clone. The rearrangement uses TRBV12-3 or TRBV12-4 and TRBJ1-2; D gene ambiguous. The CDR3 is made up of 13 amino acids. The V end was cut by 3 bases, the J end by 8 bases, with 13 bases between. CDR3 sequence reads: CASSFRSGIGYTF. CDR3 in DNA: TGTGCCAGCAGTTTTCGTTCGGGGATCGGCTACACCTTC.

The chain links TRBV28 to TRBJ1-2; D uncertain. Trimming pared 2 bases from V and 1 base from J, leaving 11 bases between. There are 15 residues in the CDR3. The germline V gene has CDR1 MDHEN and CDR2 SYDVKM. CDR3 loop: CASSLAGNNNYGYTF. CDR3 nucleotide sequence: TGTGCCAGCAGTTTAGCCGGGAATAATAACTATGGCTACACCTTC.

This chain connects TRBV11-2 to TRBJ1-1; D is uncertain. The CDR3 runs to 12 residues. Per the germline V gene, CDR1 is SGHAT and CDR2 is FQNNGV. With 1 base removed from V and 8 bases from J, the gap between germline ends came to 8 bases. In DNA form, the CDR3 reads TGTGCCAGCAGCTTAGTAGTTACGGAAGCTTTCTTT. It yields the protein CASSLVVTEAFF.

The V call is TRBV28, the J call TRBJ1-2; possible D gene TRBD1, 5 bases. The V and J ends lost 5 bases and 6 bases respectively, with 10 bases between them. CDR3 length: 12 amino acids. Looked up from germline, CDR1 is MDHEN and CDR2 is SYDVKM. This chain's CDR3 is CASSLGVNGYTF. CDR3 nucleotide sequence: TGTGCCAGCAGTCTAGGGGTGAATGGCTACACCTTC.

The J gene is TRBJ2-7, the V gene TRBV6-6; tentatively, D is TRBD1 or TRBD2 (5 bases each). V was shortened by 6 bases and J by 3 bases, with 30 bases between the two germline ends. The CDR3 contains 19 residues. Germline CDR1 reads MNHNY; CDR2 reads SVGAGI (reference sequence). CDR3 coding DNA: TGTGCCAGCAGGCGAGCCCGGGACCTACCCCCGAGGGTAGTCTACGAGCAGTACTTC. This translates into CASRRARDLPPRVVYEQYF.

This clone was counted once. CDR3 protein: CASSPLLAGGALQETQYF. The CDR3 DNA is TGTGCCAGCTCACCGCTACTAGCGGGAGGTGCTTTACAAGAGACCCAGTACTTC. The chain combines TRBV18 with TRBJ2-5, with 12 bases matching TRBD2. Germline V gene data show CDR1 as KGHSH and CDR2 as LQKENI. CDR3 size: 18 residues. V shed 3 bases and J 2 bases; nucleotides not matched to a gene: 10.

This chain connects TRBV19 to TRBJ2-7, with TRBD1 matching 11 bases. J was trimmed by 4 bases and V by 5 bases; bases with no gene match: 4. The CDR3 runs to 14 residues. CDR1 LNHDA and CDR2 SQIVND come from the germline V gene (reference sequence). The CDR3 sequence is CASSLGQGAYEQYF. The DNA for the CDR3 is TGTGCCAGTAGTCTAGGACAGGGGGCATACGAGCAGTACTTC. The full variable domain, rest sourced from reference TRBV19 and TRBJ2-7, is DGGITQSPKYLFRKEGQNVTLSCEQNLNHDAMYWYRQDPGQGLRLIYYSQIVNDFQKGDIAEGYSVSREKKESFPLTVTSAQKNPTAFYLCASSLGQGAYEQYFGPGTRLTVT.